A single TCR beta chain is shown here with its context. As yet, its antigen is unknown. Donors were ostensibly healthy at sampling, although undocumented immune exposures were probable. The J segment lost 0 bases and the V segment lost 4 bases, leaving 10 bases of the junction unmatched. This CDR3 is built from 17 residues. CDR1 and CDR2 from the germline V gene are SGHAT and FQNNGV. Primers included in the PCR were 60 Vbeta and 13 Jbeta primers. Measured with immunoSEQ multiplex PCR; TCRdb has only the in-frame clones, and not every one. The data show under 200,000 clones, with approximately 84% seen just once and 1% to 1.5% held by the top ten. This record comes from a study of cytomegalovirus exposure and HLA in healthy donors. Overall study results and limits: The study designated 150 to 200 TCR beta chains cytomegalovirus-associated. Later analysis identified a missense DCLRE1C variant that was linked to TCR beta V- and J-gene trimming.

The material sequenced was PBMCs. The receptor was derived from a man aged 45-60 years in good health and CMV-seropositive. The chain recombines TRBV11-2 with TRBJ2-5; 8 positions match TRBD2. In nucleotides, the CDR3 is TGTGCCAGCAGCTCCCGCCAAGGCGGGGGGTACCAAGAGACCCAGTACTTC. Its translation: CASSSRQGGGYQETQYF.